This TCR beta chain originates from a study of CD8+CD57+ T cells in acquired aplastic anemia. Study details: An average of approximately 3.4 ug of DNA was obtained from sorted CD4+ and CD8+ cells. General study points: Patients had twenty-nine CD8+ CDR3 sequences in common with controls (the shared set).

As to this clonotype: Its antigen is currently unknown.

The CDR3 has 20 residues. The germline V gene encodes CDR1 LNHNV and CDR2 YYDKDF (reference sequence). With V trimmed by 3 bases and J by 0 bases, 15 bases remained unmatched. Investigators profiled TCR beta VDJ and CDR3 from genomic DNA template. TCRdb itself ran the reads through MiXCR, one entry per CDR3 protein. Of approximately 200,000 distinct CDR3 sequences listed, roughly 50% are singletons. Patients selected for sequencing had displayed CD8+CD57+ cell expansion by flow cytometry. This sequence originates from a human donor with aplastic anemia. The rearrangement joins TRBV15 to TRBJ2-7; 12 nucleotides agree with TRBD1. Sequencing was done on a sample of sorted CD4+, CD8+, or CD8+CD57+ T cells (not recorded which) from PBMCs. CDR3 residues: CATSRRPGQGAVKLSYEQYF. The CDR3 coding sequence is TGTGCCACCAGCAGGAGACCGGGACAGGGGGCGGTGAAACTCTCCTACGAGCAGTACTTC.